Presented here are 23 T cell receptor beta chains from one specimen sequenced in a study of blood T cells in healthy people across ages. The use of a sample-barcoded 5' primer and a J-beta primer mix characterized a second PCR of about 6 to 11 cycles. TCRdb redid the calling of the 5' RACE reads with MiXCR, one entry per CDR3 protein. The repertoire holds over 1.5 million distinct CDR3 sequences, with 40% to 55% as singletons. The sequenced sample was blood. The receptors derive from a woman in her thirties or forties in good health.

This clonotype was seen only a few times. This chain joins TRBV20-1 and TRBJ2-7; D gene unclear. This CDR3 has 18 amino acids. Germline V gene sequence: CDR1 DFQATT, CDR2 SNEGSKA (reference sequence). Trimming cost V 3 bases and J 0 bases, with 24 bases left between them. Here the CDR3 reads CSARMDLLNRPSSYEQYF. In DNA, the CDR3 is TGCAGTGCTAGGATGGACCTACTCAATCGCCCAAGCTCCTACGAGCAGTACTTC.

This clonotype was detected a few times. The chain has TRBV4-3 and TRBJ1-6; D not resolved. Germline V gene lookup returns CDR1 LGHNA and CDR2 YSLEER. The CDR3 has 16 residues. Trimming cost V 1 base and J 8 bases, with 15 bases left between them. In DNA, the CDR3 is TGCGCCAGCAGCCAAGTAACCGCGACGGCGGATTCACCCCTCCACTTT. Translated, it gives CASSQVTATADSPLHF.

The J gene is TRBJ2-1, the V gene TRBV3-1; TRBD2 aligns across 7 bases. This CDR3 is built from 18 residues. V shed 1 base and J 1 base; nucleotides not matched to a gene: 10. Looked up from germline, CDR1 is LGHDT and CDR2 is YNNKEL (reference sequence). The chain's CDR3 is CASSQVISGGGSYNEQFF. DNA for the CDR3: TGTGCCAGCAGCCAAGTAATTTCGGGGGGTGGTTCCTACAATGAGCAGTTCTTC.

This clonotype has a handful of counts. The chain couples TRBV28 to TRBJ2-5; D remains unclear. Deletions cut 4 bases from V and 8 bases from J, with 8 bases between. There are 11 residues in the CDR3. CDR1 and CDR2 from the germline V gene are MDHEN and SYDVKM. The CDR3 DNA sequence: TGTGCCAGCAGTTCCCTGTTCACCCAGTACTTC. This sequence encodes CASSSLFTQYF.

This clonotype was recorded once. The CDR3 nucleotides read TGCAGTGCTAGAGAACCGGGGGGAAGCTCCTACGAGCAGTACTTC. This codes for CSAREPGGSSYEQYF. The chain joins TRBV20-1 to TRBJ2-7; 7 bases align to TRBD2. CDR3 length: 15 residues. Germline V lookup: CDR1 DFQATT, CDR2 SNEGSKA (reference sequence). V shed 0 bases, J shed 0 bases, and the junction held 5 bases outside the gene matches.

On this clonotype: Given a much more abundant clone one base away, this may be a read error. V usage is TRBV20-1 and J usage is TRBJ2-4; D not certain. This CDR3 comprises 13 residues. Deletions cut 2 bases from V and 0 bases from J, with 5 bases between. Per germline, CDR1 DFQATT and CDR2 SNEGSKA (reference sequence). As DNA, the CDR3 is TGCAGTGCTAGATCCGTAGCCAAAAACATTCAGTACTTC. Protein: CSARSVAKNIQYF.

This clonotype was seen a handful of times. This chain's CDR3 is CASSLAQGTNYGYTF. In DNA, the CDR3 is TGTGCCAGCAGCTTAGCCCAGGGGACAAACTATGGCTACACCTTC. The V call is TRBV7-2, the J call TRBJ1-2, with D perhaps matching TRBD1 (6 bases). This CDR3 has 15 amino acids. V was pared by 0 bases and J by 2 bases, with 10 bases between. Germline V gene data show CDR1 as SGHTA and CDR2 as FQGNSA.

The chain is built from TRBV6-6 and TRBJ2-5; the D gene is possibly TRBD1 (6 bases). Trimming cost V 2 bases and J 2 bases, with 12 bases left between them. This CDR3 region has 15 residues. The germline V gene has CDR1 MNHNY and CDR2 SVGAGI (reference sequence). CDR3 DNA sequence: TGTGCCAGCAGTTACCCAAAAGGACAGCAAGAGACCCAGTACTTC. Translating gives CASSYPKGQQETQYF.

There are a few counts of this clonotype. J is TRBJ2-5 and V is TRBV7-2; TRBD1 matches at 7 bases. CDR3 length: 15 amino acids. Germline V gives CDR1 SGHTA, CDR2 FQGNSA. Germline trimming cut 5 bases from V and 1 base from J; bases unmatched to any gene: 7. The CDR3: CASSPWTGLQETQYF. The CDR3 DNA follows: TGTGCCAGCAGCCCGTGGACAGGTCTCCAAGAGACCCAGTACTTC.

V usage is TRBV24-1 and J usage is TRBJ2-1; TRBD1 agrees at 8 bases. The tail of the sequence fits TRBJ2-7 better, so the J call may be wrong. The germline gives CDR1 KGHDR, CDR2 SFDVKD. CDR3 length: 15 residues. The DNA of the CDR3 is TGTGCCACCAGTGATTGGGGACAGGACCACAATGAGCAGTACTTC. This encodes CATSDWGQDHNEQYF.

The chain couples TRBV28 to TRBJ2-7; D is undetermined. The CDR3 sequence is 12 residues long. Trimming took off 6 bases at V and 3 bases at J, with 9 bases between the two ends. Germline V CDR1 and CDR2: MDHEN, SYDVKM. The CDR3 reads CASSTSVYEQYF. The CDR3 coding sequence is TGTGCCAGCAGCACCTCGGTCTACGAGCAGTACTTC.

There are a few counts of this clonotype. This CDR3 reads CASSYGAAAFF. DNA for the CDR3: TGTGCCAGCAGTTACGGGGCGGCGGCTTTCTTT. The V and J genes are TRBV6-5 and TRBJ1-1, with a weak D call TRBD1 (5 bases). The CDR3 extends over 11 amino acids. V was pared by 2 bases and J by 11 bases, with 9 bases between. Per germline, CDR1 MNHEY and CDR2 SVGAGI.

V gene TRBV15 combines with J gene TRBJ1-1, with D unclear. The germline V gene has CDR1 LNHNV and CDR2 YYDKDF (reference sequence). Trimming removed 0 bases from V and 1 base from J, with 15 bases in between. CDR3 size: 17 residues. As DNA, the CDR3 is TGTGCCACCAGCAGAGATCCCCGGTTGTCGCAGAACACTGAAGCTTTCTTT. The encoded protein is CATSRDPRLSQNTEAFF.

The chain links TRBV12-3 or TRBV12-4 to TRBJ1-6; D is ambiguous. V was trimmed by 8 bases and J by 2 bases, leaving 13 bases between them. The CDR3 runs 15 residues. The CDR3 is CASSPLQPYNSPLHF. The CDR3 DNA reads TGTGCCAGCTCCCCATTACAGCCCTATAATTCACCCCTCCACTTT.

The CDR3 sequence: CASSYHVETGGVWNEQFF. CDR3 in DNA: TGTGCCAGCAGCTACCACGTAGAGACAGGGGGCGTTTGGAATGAGCAGTTCTTC. The V gene is TRBV7-9, the J gene TRBJ2-1, with 10 bases identical to TRBD1. The V and J ends lost 4 bases and 7 bases, in that order; junction bases with no gene match: 16. Germline V gene lookup returns CDR1 SEHNR and CDR2 FQNEAQ (reference sequence). The CDR3 is made up of 18 amino acids.

The V and J genes are TRBV6-5 and TRBJ2-7; the match to TRBD2 covers 7 bases. The junction had 6 bases not matched to a gene; V was cut back by 0 bases and J by 7 bases. The CDR3 is 14 residues long. Germline V CDR1 and CDR2: MNHEY, SVGAGI. CDR3 in amino acids: CASSYSDGGTEQYF. The CDR3 DNA sequence: TGTGCCAGCAGTTACTCCGACGGGGGGACGGAGCAGTACTTC.

The rearrangement uses TRBV14 and TRBJ2-5, with D maybe TRBD2 (5 bases). With 6 bases removed from V and 7 bases from J, the gap between germline ends came to 18 bases. CDR1 and CDR2 from the germline V gene are SGHDN and FVKESK. The CDR3 sequence is 14 residues long. CDR3 region: CASSQTTGSVTQYF. CDR3 bases: TGTGCCAGCAGTCAAACGACGGGGTCGGTGACCCAGTACTTC. The full variable domain, rest sourced from reference TRBV14 and TRBJ2-5, is EAGVTQFPSHSVIEKGQTVTLRCDPISGHDNLYWYRRVMGKEIKFLLHFVKESKQDESGMPNNRFLAERTGGTYSTLKVQPAELEDSGVYFCASSQTTGSVTQYFGPGTRLLVL.

This clonotype was detected a few times. The chain is built from TRBV10-3 and TRBJ2-3, with TRBD2 matching over 13 bases. CDR1 and CDR2 (germline): ENHRY, SYGVKD. CDR3 length: 17 amino acids. V dropped 0 bases and J dropped 4; count of bases not matched to a gene: 4. The CDR3 nucleotides are TGTGCCATCAGTGAGTCCCATACTAGCGGGGGGGCAGATACGCAGTATTTT. Protein sequence: CAISESHTSGGADTQYF.

The chain recombines TRBV6-2 or TRBV6-3 with TRBJ2-3; 12 bases are a match to TRBD1. J lost 3 bases, V lost 6 bases, and 4 bases had no gene match. Germline CDR1 and CDR2: MNHEY and SVGEGT. This CDR3 spans 15 amino acids. CDR3 DNA sequence: TGTGCCAGCAGACGGGACAGGGGGCGGACAGATACGCAGTATTTT. Translation: CASRRDRGRTDTQYF.

V and J are TRBV20-1 and TRBJ2-4; D is unresolved. Per germline, CDR1 DFQATT and CDR2 SNEGSKA (reference sequence). The CDR3 is 15 amino acids. Between the trimmed V and J ends, which lost 4 bases and 2 bases, there was a span of 15 bases. CDR3 protein: CSANPPKQTKNIQYF. The CDR3 nucleotides read TGCAGTGCTAACCCCCCCAAGCAGACCAAAAACATTCAGTACTTC.

This clonotype appeared a few times. This sequence joins TRBV7-2 and TRBJ2-5, with D perhaps being TRBD1 or TRBD2 (5 bases each). The CDR3 is made up of 15 amino acids. Germline V gene sequence: CDR1 SGHTA, CDR2 FQGNSA. V lost 5 bases, J lost 4 bases, and 17 bases lay in between. As DNA, the CDR3 is TGTGCCAGCAGCCCCAAGACCCCAGGGAGAGAGACCCAGTACTTC. Protein product: CASSPKTPGRETQYF.

This chain connects TRBV28 to TRBJ1-2, with D possibly TRBD1 on 5 matching bases. The germline V gene has CDR1 MDHEN and CDR2 SYDVKM. The CDR3 extends over 13 amino acids. The ends were cut back, 7 bases at V and 4 bases at J, with 13 bases in the middle. CDR3: CASKLQGTYGYTF. CDR3 bases: TGTGCCAGCAAATTGCAGGGAACCTATGGCTACACCTTC.

This clonotype was picked up a small number of times. The chain couples TRBV27 to TRBJ2-7; no reliable D call. This CDR3 comprises 13 residues. Trimming removed 4 bases from V and 2 bases from J, with 9 bases in between. CDR1 MNHEY and CDR2 SMNVEV come from the germline V gene (reference sequence). The CDR3 DNA sequence: TGTGCCAGCAGTTCCGACCCTCCCTACGAGCAGTACTTC. It translates to CASSSDPPYEQYF.